This TCR beta chain emerged from a study of blood T cell repertoires in COVID-19. The wider study: The samples span acute and convalescent COVID-19 from the United States, Italy and Spain. The cDNA or gDNA used as material had been derived from T cells, B-cell-depleted T cells, or PBMCs.

Original analysis: Estimation of nucleated cell counts relied on the amplification of reference gene primers. Repertoires were generated with immunoSEQ multiplex PCR, while TCRdb's copy carries only in-frame clones and drops some. V and J calls and clone size are those listed in that table; D and trimming were worked out from the DNA. The sample lists roughly 260,000 clones, roughly four fifths seen once, with approximately 4.5% in the top ten. V lost 2 bases and J lost 4; bases outside the gene matches: 9. Germline CDR1 and CDR2: SEHNR and FQNEAQ (reference sequence). The length of the CDR3 is 18 residues.

V and J are TRBV7-9 and TRBJ1-5, with 12 bases lining up with TRBD1. The specimen sequenced was peripheral blood. The receptor's source is a woman in her sixties or seventies with acute or convalescent COVID-19. Written as DNA, the CDR3 is TGTGCCAGCAGCTTATTCCCGGGACAGGGGGCACGGAATCAGCCCCAGCATTTT. Protein product: CASSLFPGQGARNQPQHF.